The 28 T cell receptor beta chains in this list originate from one sample, sequenced in a study of OX40 agonist ivuxolimab in advanced cancers. Measured with immunoSEQ multiplex PCR; TCRdb has only the in-frame clones, and not every one. The sample carries 65,000 to 75,000 clones, roughly 85% recorded once. The sample here was CD4+ or CD8+ T cells sorted from blood, taken in a trial of the OX40 agonist ivuxolimab. All receptors come from an adult with an advanced solid tumor such as melanoma, head and neck, liver or kidney cancer.

This clone was seen only a few times. V gene TRBV10-1 combines with J gene TRBJ1-2; perhaps TRBD1 as D (6 bases). The CDR3 covers 14 residues. In germline, CDR1 is WNHNN, CDR2 SYGVQD (reference sequence). The V end lost 6 bases, the J end lost 9 bases, and 20 bases lay between the germline ends. In nucleotides, the CDR3 is TGCGCCAGCAGCGGGCGGGAGGGGGGCGTAAGCTACACCTTC. The encoded protein is CASSGREGGVSYTF.

The chain carries TRBV28 and TRBJ1-2; D gene unclear. V was pared by 3 bases and J by 3 bases, with 8 bases between. The germline V gene encodes CDR1 MDHEN and CDR2 SYDVKM. This CDR3 contains 13 residues. CDR3 region: CASSFAAYYGYTF. CDR3 bases: TGTGCCAGCAGTTTTGCTGCCTACTATGGCTACACCTTC.

The V gene is TRBV27, the J gene TRBJ2-1, with 10 bases aligning to TRBD1. Germline V lookup: CDR1 MNHEY, CDR2 SMNVEV (reference sequence). There are 18 residues in the CDR3. V lost 3 bases, J lost 8 bases, and 16 bases stayed unmatched. DNA of the CDR3: TGTGCCAGCAGTTTTCGTGGAGGGGGACAGGGGCAATGGGATGAGCAGTTCTTC. Translation gives CASSFRGGGQGQWDEQFF.

There are a few counts of this clone. The chain uses TRBV7-8 and TRBJ2-2; 9 nucleotides match TRBD1. The germline V gene has CDR1 SGHVS and CDR2 FQNEAQ. V dropped 4 bases and J dropped 3; count of bases not matched to a gene: 3. The CDR3 runs to 15 residues. The CDR3 spells CASSYRGRDTGELFF. For the CDR3, the DNA is TGTGCCAGCAGCTACAGGGGGCGCGACACCGGGGAGCTGTTTTTT.

The V gene is TRBV7-9, the J gene TRBJ1-3, with D uncertain. Germline values: CDR1 SEHNR, CDR2 FQNEAQ (reference sequence). This CDR3 has 14 amino acids. V was pared by 5 bases and J by 1 base, with 9 bases between. This chain's CDR3 is CASSPGLSGNTIYF. The CDR3, as DNA: TGTGCCAGCAGCCCCGGCCTATCTGGAAACACCATATATTTT. The full variable domain, rest sourced from reference TRBV7-9 and TRBJ1-3, is DTGVSQNPRHKITKRGQNVTFRCDPISEHNRLYWYRQTLGQGPEFLTYFQNEAQLEKSRLLSDRFSAERPKGSFSTLEIQRTEQGDSAMYLCASSPGLSGNTIYFGEGSWLTVV.

The rearrangement uses TRBV4-2 and TRBJ2-3; TRBD1 matches 11 bases. CDR3 length equals 15 residues. J gave up 4 bases and V 8 bases, and 8 bases lay outside the gene matches. Germline CDR1 LGHNA, CDR2 YNFKEQ. CDR3 region: CASSKDRGRADTQYF. CDR3 nucleotides: TGTGCCAGCTCGAAGGACAGGGGGCGCGCAGATACGCAGTATTTT.

This clone occurred once. The chain uses TRBV9 and TRBJ2-7, with D perhaps matching TRBD2 (5 bases). The V gene lost 0 bases and the J gene lost 3 bases, with 10 bases spanning the gap. Germline assignment: CDR1 SGDLS and CDR2 YYNGEE. CDR3 length: 14 amino acids. This CDR3 reads CASSVGRSGYEQYF. As DNA, the CDR3 is TGTGCCAGCAGCGTAGGGAGGTCGGGCTACGAGCAGTACTTC.

The chain uses TRBV29-1 and TRBJ2-1; 11 bases line up with TRBD2. Germline V lookup: CDR1 SQVTM, CDR2 ANQGSEA. J was trimmed by 9 bases and V by 1 base; bases with no gene match: 8. This CDR3 region has 15 residues. CDR3 residues: CSVEGVAGGGVEQFF. CDR3 DNA: TGCAGCGTTGAAGGCGTAGCGGGAGGGGGGGTTGAGCAGTTCTTC.

The chain joins TRBV7-6 to TRBJ2-5; 15 bases map to TRBD2. J was trimmed by 5 bases and V by 1 base; bases with no gene match: 8. The CDR3 loop spans 18 amino acids. The germline CDR1 and CDR2 sequences are SGHVS and FNYEAQ. The CDR3 DNA reads as TGTGCCAGCAGCTTAGTTTGGACTAGCGGGAGGGTAGGCGAGACCCAGTACTTC. Its protein product is CASSLVWTSGRVGETQYF.

The chain is built from TRBV28 and TRBJ2-4, with TRBD1 identical over 10 bases. Germline V gene lookup returns CDR1 MDHEN and CDR2 SYDVKM. The CDR3 has 16 residues. V shed 4 bases, J shed 7 bases, and the junction held 10 bases outside the gene matches. The CDR3 is CASSSGGQGPPNIQYF. Written as DNA, the CDR3 is TGTGCCAGCAGTTCAGGGGGACAGGGGCCCCCCAACATTCAGTACTTC.

CDR3 DNA: TGTGCCAGCAGTTCGGGACCCCCGCAGTATTTT. Protein sequence: CASSSGPPQYF. This chain links TRBV28 with TRBJ2-3; D possibly uses TRBD1 or TRBD2 (5 bases each). The CDR3 totals 11 residues. Trimming removed 4 bases at V and 10 bases at J, with 9 bases between. Per germline, CDR1 MDHEN and CDR2 SYDVKM.

Note on this clone: The DNA is omitted, as the CDR3 cannot be located on it reliably, and the CDR3 follows TCRdb's listing. The chain recombines TRBV7-3 with TRBJ2-7; the D call TRBD2 from the table was never checked on the DNA. Germline V CDR1 and CDR2: SGHTA, FQGTGA. Counting both end residues, the CDR3 totals 14 amino acids. The CDR3 region is CASSLVASGSDMYF.

A single count supports this clone. This sequence joins TRBV6-4 and TRBJ1-6, with D unclear. The CDR3 has 14 residues. V lost 8 bases, J lost 4 bases, and 12 bases lay in between. Germline assignment: CDR1 MRHNA and CDR2 SNTAGT. CDR3 coding DNA: TGTGCCAGCTCAAGGACCGCTTATAATTCACCCCTCCACTTT. Its protein is CASSRTAYNSPLHF.

This clone was counted once. The same CDR3 is also encoded by other DNA sequences in this sample. This chain links TRBV6-1 with TRBJ1-5; the D gene is possibly TRBD1 (6 bases). The V and J ends lost 4 bases and 4 bases respectively, with 14 bases between them. The V gene's germline CDR1 is MNHNS and CDR2 SASEGT. The CDR3 runs 15 residues. CDR3 sequence reads: CASSGDTAGNQPQHF. The DNA for the CDR3 is TGTGCCAGCAGTGGGGACACGGCAGGGAATCAGCCCCAGCATTTT.

This rearrangement joins TRBV7-2 to TRBJ2-1; no definite D call. The CDR3 totals 14 residues. CDR1 and CDR2 from the germline V gene are SGHTA and FQGNSA. Trimming removed 4 bases at V and 4 bases at J, with 11 bases between. CDR3 sequence: CASSSPTRYNEQFF. As DNA, the CDR3 is TGTGCCAGCAGCTCGCCAACTCGATACAATGAGCAGTTCTTC.

The V gene is TRBV30, the J gene TRBJ2-2; 9 nucleotides line up with TRBD2. Germline V lookup: CDR1 GTSNPN, CDR2 SVGIG (reference sequence). The J segment lost 4 bases and the V segment lost 5 bases, leaving 5 bases of the junction unmatched. The CDR3 is 14 amino acids. In DNA form, the CDR3 reads TGTGCCTGGTCTCCGGGACTAGCCACCGGGGAGCTGTTTTTT. This translates into CAWSPGLATGELFF.

A few counts support this clone. V and J are TRBV19 and TRBJ1-6; D gene uncertain. CDR3 length: 14 amino acids. The germline V and J ends were trimmed by 3 bases and 5 bases, with 8 bases remaining between them. CDR1 is LNHDA, CDR2 SQIVND, per germline (reference sequence). The CDR3 here is CASSISGDNSPLHF. CDR3 DNA: TGTGCCAGTAGTATCAGCGGAGATAATTCACCCCTCCACTTT.

This chain uses TRBV7-7 with TRBJ2-5; the D gene is possibly TRBD1 (5 bases). V dropped 1 base and J dropped 5 bases, with 14 bases sitting between them. The CDR3 extends over 15 amino acids. Germline CDR1 SSHAT, CDR2 FNYEAQ (reference sequence). The DNA of the CDR3 is TGTGCCAGCAGCTTAGGGATTTCAAAGGGGGAGACCCAGTACTTC. This gives the protein CASSLGISKGETQYF. The full variable domain, completed using reference TRBV7-7 and TRBJ2-5, is GAGVSQSPRYKVTKRGQDVTLRCDPISSHATLYWYQQALGQGPEFLTYFNYEAQPDKSGLPSDRFSAERPEGSISTLTIQRTEQRDSAMYRCASSLGISKGETQYFGPGTRLLVL.

The chain carries TRBV6-5 and TRBJ1-2; the match to TRBD1 covers 8 bases. With V trimmed by 2 bases and J by 5 bases, 7 bases remained unmatched. The CDR3 contains 15 residues. CDR1 is MNHEY, CDR2 SVGAGI, per germline. CDR3 in amino acids: CASSYPAGGWYGYTF. The CDR3 coding sequence is TGTGCCAGCAGTTACCCCGCAGGGGGCTGGTATGGCTACACCTTC.

V and J are TRBV7-2 and TRBJ2-5; D call uncertain. The CDR3 has 15 residues. Between the trimmed V and J ends, which lost 1 base and 3 bases, there was a span of 12 bases. CDR1 is SGHTA and CDR2 is FQGNSA in the germline V gene. The CDR3 reads CASSLGLIREETQYF. The CDR3 DNA is TGTGCCAGCAGCTTAGGTTTAATTCGAGAAGAGACCCAGTACTTC.

This clone has just one count. J is TRBJ1-1 and V is TRBV6-5; 8 nucleotides match TRBD1. This CDR3 is 13 amino acids long. Germline V gene data show CDR1 as MNHEY and CDR2 as SVGAGI. J was trimmed by 4 bases and V by 5 bases; bases with no gene match: 3. The CDR3 sequence: CASSAQGGTEAFF. The CDR3, as DNA: TGTGCCAGCAGTGCACAGGGGGGCACTGAAGCTTTCTTT.

This chain connects TRBV7-9 to TRBJ2-2; D is unresolved. V lost 4 bases to trimming and J lost 7 bases, with 16 bases between them. The CDR3 runs to 15 residues. Germline CDR1 reads SEHNR; CDR2 reads FQNEAQ (reference sequence). The CDR3 sequence is CASSSPSRLGGELFF. CDR3 nucleotide sequence: TGTGCCAGCAGCTCGCCATCTCGCCTGGGCGGGGAGCTGTTTTTT. Variable domain in full (rest from reference TRBV7-9 and TRBJ2-2): DTGVSQNPRHKITKRGQNVTFRCDPISEHNRLYWYRQTLGQGPEFLTYFQNEAQLEKSRLLSDRFSAERPKGSFSTLEIQRTEQGDSAMYLCASSSPSRLGGELFFGEGSRLTVL.

This clone appeared a single time. The rearrangement uses TRBV25-1 and TRBJ2-3; 10 bases fit TRBD2. Germline V gene lookup returns CDR1 MGHDK and CDR2 SYGVNS. The junction had 6 bases not matched to a gene; V was cut back by 1 base and J by 2 bases. The CDR3 contains 17 residues. For the CDR3, the DNA is TGTGCCAGCAGTGAATTTTTAGCGGGGGGACTCACAGATACGCAGTATTTT. Translated, it gives CASSEFLAGGLTDTQYF.

This clone was detected only once. The chain recombines TRBV19 with TRBJ1-2; D unclear. This CDR3 has 15 amino acids. V shed 5 bases and J shed 3 bases, with 16 bases lying between them. Looked up from germline, CDR1 is LNHDA and CDR2 is SQIVND (reference sequence). In nucleotides, the CDR3 is TGTGCCAGTAGTGCCGTAACGGGAGGCGACTATGGCTACACCTTC. Amino acids: CASSAVTGGDYGYTF. The variable domain in full, completed from reference TRBV19 and TRBJ1-2, reads DGGITQSPKYLFRKEGQNVTLSCEQNLNHDAMYWYRQDPGQGLRLIYYSQIVNDFQKGDIAEGYSVSREKKESFPLTVTSAQKNPTAFYLCASSAVTGGDYGYTFGSGTRLTVV.

The rearrangement joins TRBV18 to TRBJ2-1, with 10 positions matching TRBD2. The CDR3 is made up of 16 amino acids. Per the germline V gene, CDR1 is KGHSH and CDR2 is LQKENI. The ends lost 0 bases at V and 6 bases at J; junction bases unmatched: 5. The CDR3 spells CASSPPLAGVSNEQFF. CDR3 in DNA: TGTGCCAGCTCACCACCCCTAGCGGGAGTGAGCAATGAGCAGTTCTTC.

The chain recombines TRBV25-1 with TRBJ1-4, with 9 bases aligning to TRBD1. J gave up 10 bases and V 1 base, and 4 bases lay outside the gene matches. The CDR3 consists of 14 residues. CDR1 is MGHDK, CDR2 SYGVNS, per germline. The CDR3 nucleotides read TGTGCCAGCAGTGAATGGGGACAGGGTCCAAAACTGTTTTTT. Translating it yields CASSEWGQGPKLFF.

The V gene is TRBV7-2, the J gene TRBJ2-7; D is ambiguous. Germline CDR1 reads SGHTA; CDR2 reads FQGNSA. The CDR3 consists of 12 residues. V lost 4 bases, J lost 2 bases, and 6 bases lay in between. Here the CDR3 reads CASSSPAYEQYF. In nucleotides, the CDR3 is TGTGCCAGCAGCTCACCCGCCTACGAGCAGTACTTC.

The chain joins TRBV6-1 to TRBJ2-7; 7 nucleotides line up with TRBD1. With 5 bases clipped from V and 6 bases from J, the junction kept 13 bases outside the gene matches. This CDR3 region has 15 residues. Germline CDR1 is MNHNS and CDR2 is SASEGT. CDR3 residues: CASSTGAGATLEQYF. Here the CDR3 DNA reads TGTGCCAGCAGTACAGGGGCAGGTGCCACCCTCGAGCAGTACTTC.